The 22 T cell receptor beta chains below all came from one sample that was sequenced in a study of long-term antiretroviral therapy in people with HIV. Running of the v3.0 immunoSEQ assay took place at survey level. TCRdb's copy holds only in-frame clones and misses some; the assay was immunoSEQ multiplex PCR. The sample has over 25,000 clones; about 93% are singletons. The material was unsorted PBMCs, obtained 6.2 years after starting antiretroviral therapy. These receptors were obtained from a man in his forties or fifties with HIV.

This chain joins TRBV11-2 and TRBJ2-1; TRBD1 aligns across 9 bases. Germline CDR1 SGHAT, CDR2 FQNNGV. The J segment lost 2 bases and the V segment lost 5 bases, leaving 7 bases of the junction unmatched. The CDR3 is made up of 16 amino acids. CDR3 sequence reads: CASSRTGGFTYNEQFF. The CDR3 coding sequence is TGTGCCAGCAGCAGAACAGGGGGCTTTACCTACAATGAGCAGTTCTTC.

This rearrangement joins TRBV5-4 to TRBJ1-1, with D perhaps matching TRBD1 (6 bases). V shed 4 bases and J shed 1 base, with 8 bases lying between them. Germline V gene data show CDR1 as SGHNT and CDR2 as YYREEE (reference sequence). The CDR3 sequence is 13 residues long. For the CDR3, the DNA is TGTGCCAGCAGCGCGGGACAGAACACTGAAGCTTTCTTT. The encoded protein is CASSAGQNTEAFF.

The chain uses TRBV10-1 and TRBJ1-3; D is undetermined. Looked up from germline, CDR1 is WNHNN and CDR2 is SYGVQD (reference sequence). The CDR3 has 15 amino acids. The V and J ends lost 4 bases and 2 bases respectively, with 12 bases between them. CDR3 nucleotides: TGCGCCAGCAGTGGCGGGCTGAGGACTGGAAACACCATATATTTT. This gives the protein CASSGGLRTGNTIYF.

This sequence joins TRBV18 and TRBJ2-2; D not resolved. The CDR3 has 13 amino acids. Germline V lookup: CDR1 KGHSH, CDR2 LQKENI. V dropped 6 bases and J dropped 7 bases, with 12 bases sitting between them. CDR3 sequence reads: CASSRQVDGELFF. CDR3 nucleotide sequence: TGTGCCAGCTCTCGCCAGGTGGACGGGGAGCTGTTTTTT.

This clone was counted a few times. The CDR3 loop is CASSQGPSGTGEQYF. CDR3 nucleotides: TGCGCCAGCAGCCAAGGACCCTCAGGGACGGGGGAGCAGTACTTC. The chain employs TRBV4-1 and TRBJ2-7; TRBD1 or TRBD2 may be the D gene (5 bases each). Trimming shortened V by 1 base and J by 7 bases, and 17 bases separated the two germline ends. This CDR3 region has 15 residues. Looked up from germline, CDR1 is MGHRA and CDR2 is YSYEKL.

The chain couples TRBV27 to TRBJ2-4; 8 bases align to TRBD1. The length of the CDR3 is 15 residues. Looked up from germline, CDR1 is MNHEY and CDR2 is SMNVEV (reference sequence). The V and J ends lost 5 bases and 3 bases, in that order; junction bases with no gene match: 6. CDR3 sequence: CASSLTTGGKNIQYF. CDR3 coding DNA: TGTGCCAGCAGTCTTACTACAGGGGGCAAAAACATTCAGTACTTC.

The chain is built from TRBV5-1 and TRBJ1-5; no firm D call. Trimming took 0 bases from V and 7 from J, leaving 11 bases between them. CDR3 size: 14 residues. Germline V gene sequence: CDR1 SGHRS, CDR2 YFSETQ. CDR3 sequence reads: CASSLGGEGQPQHF. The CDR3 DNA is TGCGCCAGCAGCTTGGGGGGTGAGGGCCAGCCCCAGCATTTT.

The CDR3 region has the DNA TGCGCCAGCAGCTTGGGTGGCCAGCAAGATACGCAGTATTTT. It specifies CASSLGGQQDTQYF. The rearrangement uses TRBV5-1 and TRBJ2-3, with no clear D. This CDR3 has 14 residues. Trimming took 0 bases from V and 5 from J, leaving 10 bases between them. In germline, CDR1 is SGHRS, CDR2 YFSETQ.

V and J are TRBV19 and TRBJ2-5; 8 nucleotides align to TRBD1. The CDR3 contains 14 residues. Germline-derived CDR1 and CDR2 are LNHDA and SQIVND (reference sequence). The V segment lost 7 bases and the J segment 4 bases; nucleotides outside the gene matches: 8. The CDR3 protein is CASKGLTGGETQYF. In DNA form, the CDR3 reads TGTGCCAGTAAGGGACTTACAGGGGGAGAGACCCAGTACTTC.

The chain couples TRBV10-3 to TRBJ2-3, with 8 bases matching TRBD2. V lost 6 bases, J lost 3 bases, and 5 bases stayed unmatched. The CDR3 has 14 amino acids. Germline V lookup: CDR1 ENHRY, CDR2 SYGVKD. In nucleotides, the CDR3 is TGTGCCATCAGCCCAAGCGGGAGAACAGATACGCAGTATTTT. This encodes CAISPSGRTDTQYF.

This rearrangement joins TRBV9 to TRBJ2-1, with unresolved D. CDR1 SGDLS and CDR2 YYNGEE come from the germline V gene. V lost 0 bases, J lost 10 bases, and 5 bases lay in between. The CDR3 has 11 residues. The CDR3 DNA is TGTGCCAGCAGCGTAGTGGGGGAGCAGTTCTTC. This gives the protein CASSVVGEQFF.

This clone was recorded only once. The CDR3 sequence: CASSFQANSPLHF. CDR3 in DNA: TGTGCCAGCAGCTTCCAGGCCAATTCACCCCTCCACTTT. The rearrangement uses TRBV7-9 and TRBJ1-6; D is undetermined. The germline V gene encodes CDR1 SEHNR and CDR2 FQNEAQ (reference sequence). The germline V and J ends were trimmed by 3 bases and 7 bases, with 7 bases remaining between them. The CDR3 spans 13 residues. The full variable domain, with the rest looked up from reference TRBV7-9 and TRBJ1-6, is DTGVSQNPRHKITKRGQNVTFRCDPISEHNRLYWYRQTLGQGPEFLTYFQNEAQLEKSRLLSDRFSAERPKGSFSTLEIQRTEQGDSAMYLCASSFQANSPLHFGNGTRLTVT.

In nucleotides, the CDR3 is TGTGCCAGCAGCCCCCTAGCGGGAGGGAGCACAGATACGCAGTATTTT. This codes for CASSPLAGGSTDTQYF. J is TRBJ2-3 and V is TRBV7-9; 12 nucleotides agree with TRBD2. Germline CDR1 reads SEHNR; CDR2 reads FQNEAQ (reference sequence). V was clipped by 5 bases and J by 0 bases; unmatched bases: 3. The CDR3 covers 16 residues.

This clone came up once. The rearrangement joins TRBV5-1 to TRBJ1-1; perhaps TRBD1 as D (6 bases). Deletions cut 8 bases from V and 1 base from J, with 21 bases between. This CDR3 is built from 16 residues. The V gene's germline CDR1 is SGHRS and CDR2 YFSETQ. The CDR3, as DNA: TGCGCCAGTTTCCGGGGGCCTGGGGGACGGAACACTGAAGCTTTCTTT. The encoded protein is CASFRGPGGRNTEAFF.

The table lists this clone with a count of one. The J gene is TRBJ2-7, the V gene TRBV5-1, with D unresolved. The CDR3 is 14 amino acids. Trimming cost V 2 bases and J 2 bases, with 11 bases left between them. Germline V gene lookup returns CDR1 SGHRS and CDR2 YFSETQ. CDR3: CASSFSAGTYEQYF. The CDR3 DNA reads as TGCGCCAGCAGCTTCTCGGCAGGTACCTACGAGCAGTACTTC.

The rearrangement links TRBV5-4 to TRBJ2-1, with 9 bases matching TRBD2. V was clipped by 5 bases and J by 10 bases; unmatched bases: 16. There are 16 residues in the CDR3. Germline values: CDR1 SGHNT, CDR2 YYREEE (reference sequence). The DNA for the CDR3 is TGTGCCAGCAGTCGCGTGGGGACTAGCTACCGTGGCGAGCAGTTCTTC. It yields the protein CASSRVGTSYRGEQFF.

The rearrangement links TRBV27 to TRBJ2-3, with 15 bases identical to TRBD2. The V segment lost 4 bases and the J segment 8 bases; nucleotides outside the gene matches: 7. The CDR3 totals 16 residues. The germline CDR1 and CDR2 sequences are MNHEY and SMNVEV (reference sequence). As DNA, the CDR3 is TGTGCCAGCAGTTACGGACTAGCGGGAGGGCCGGGTACGCAGTATTTT. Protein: CASSYGLAGGPGTQYF.

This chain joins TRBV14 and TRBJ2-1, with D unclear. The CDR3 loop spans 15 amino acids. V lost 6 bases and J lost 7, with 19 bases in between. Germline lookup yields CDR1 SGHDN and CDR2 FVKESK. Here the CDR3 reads CASRLTRAGRNEQFF. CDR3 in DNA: TGTGCCAGCAGGCTAACAAGGGCCGGTAGGAATGAGCAGTTCTTC.

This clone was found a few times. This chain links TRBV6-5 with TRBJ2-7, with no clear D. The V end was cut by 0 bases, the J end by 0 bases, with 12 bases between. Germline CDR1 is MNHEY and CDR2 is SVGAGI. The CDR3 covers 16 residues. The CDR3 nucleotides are TGTGCCAGCAGTTACTCGGCTTTCTCGAGCTCCTACGAGCAGTACTTC. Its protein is CASSYSAFSSSYEQYF.

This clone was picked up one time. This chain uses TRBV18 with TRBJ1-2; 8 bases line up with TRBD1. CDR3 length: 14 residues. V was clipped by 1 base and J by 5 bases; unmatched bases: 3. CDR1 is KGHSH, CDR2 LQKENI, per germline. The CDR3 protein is CASSPLQGAYGYTF. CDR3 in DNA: TGTGCCAGCTCACCACTCCAGGGGGCTTATGGCTACACCTTC.

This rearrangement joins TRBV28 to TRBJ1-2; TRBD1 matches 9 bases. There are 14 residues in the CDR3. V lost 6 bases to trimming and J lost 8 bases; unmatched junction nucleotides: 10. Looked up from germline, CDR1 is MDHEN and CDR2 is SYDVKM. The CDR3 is CASSPPGGQGGYTF. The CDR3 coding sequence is TGTGCCAGCAGCCCCCCCGGCGGACAGGGGGGCTACACCTTC.

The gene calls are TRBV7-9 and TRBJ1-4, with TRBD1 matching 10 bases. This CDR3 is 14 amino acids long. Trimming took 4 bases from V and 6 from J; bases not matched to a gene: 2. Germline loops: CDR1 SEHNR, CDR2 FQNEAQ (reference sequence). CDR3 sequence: CASSSGQGYEKLFF. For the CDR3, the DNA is TGTGCCAGCAGCTCGGGACAGGGGTATGAAAAACTGTTTTTT.